Below, one TCR beta chain is given with its context. Repertoires were generated with immunoSEQ multiplex PCR, while TCRdb's copy carries only in-frame clones and drops some. In the table there are about 34,000 clones, about 86% of which are singletons. This specimen belongs to a study of control samples from healthy donors and cancer patients. The CDR3 spans 14 residues. Trimming stripped 5 bases from V and 4 bases from J, with 14 bases between. The germline V gene encodes CDR1 MNHEY and CDR2 SMNVEV (reference sequence). The TCR was taken from a woman aged 40-49 years with lung cancer. The V and J genes are TRBV27 and TRBJ1-2, with a tentative D call TRBD1 (5 bases). Sequencing was performed on PBMCs. The CDR3 spells CASSLDSRVYGYTF. CDR3 nucleotides: TGTGCCAGCAGTCTCGACAGCCGAGTCTATGGCTACACCTTC.